This T cell receptor beta chain was documented in a study of blood T cell repertoires in COVID-19. Study-level information: The study drew acute and convalescent COVID-19 samples from the United States, Italy and Spain. PBMCs, B-cell-depleted T cells, or T cells were the source of the cDNA or gDNA that made up the material.

J gave up 4 bases and V 0 bases, and 0 bases lay outside the gene matches. The germline CDR1 and CDR2 sequences are SGHTA and FQGTGA. The CDR3 extends over 13 amino acids. Source study methods: Amplification with reference gene primers provided the estimates of nucleated cell counts. Clones were read by immunoSEQ multiplex PCR, and TCRdb kept only the in-frame ones, dropping some. V, J and clone size are those of that table, while D and trimming were read from the DNA. The sample shows 200,000 to 250,000 clones, roughly 80% of them seen only once. The receptor comes from a man aged 30-40 years with active or convalescent COVID-19. The chain has TRBV7-3 and TRBJ2-7, with 7 bases fitting TRBD1. Sequencing was performed on peripheral blood. The CDR3: CASSLTRGYEQYF. CDR3 nucleotide sequence: TGTGCCAGCAGCTTAACCAGGGGGTACGAGCAGTACTTC.